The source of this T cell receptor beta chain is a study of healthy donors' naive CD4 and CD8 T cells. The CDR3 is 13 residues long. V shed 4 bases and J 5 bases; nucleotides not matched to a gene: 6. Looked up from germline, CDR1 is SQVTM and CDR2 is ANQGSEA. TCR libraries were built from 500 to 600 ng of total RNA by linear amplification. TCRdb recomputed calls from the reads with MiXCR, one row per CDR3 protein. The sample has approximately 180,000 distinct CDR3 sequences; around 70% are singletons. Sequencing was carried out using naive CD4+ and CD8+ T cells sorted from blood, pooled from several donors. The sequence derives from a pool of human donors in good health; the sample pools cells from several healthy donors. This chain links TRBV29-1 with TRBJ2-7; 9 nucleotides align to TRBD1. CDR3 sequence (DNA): TGCAGCGTTGCTGGGACAGGGCTCGACGAGCAGTACTTC. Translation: CSVAGTGLDEQYF.